Listed here is a single T cell receptor (beta chain). Clones were sequenced by immunoSEQ multiplex PCR, and TCRdb holds only the in-frame ones, with some missing. The sample has approximately 86,000 clones, over 90% seen once. These data belong to a study of control samples from healthy donors and cancer patients. The CDR3 extends over 13 amino acids. Trimming pared 0 bases from V and 6 bases from J, leaving 8 bases between. In germline, CDR1 is SGHDN, CDR2 FVKESK. V and J are TRBV14 and TRBJ1-2; D remains ambiguous. Specimen: blood. The clonotype originates from a woman aged 25 to 45 in good health. The CDR3 loop is CASSQDWDNGYTF. The CDR3 DNA is TGTGCCAGCAGCCAAGATTGGGATAATGGCTACACCTTC. Based on the CDR3 plus reference TRBV14 and TRBJ1-2, the full variable domain is EAGVTQFPSHSVIEKGQTVTLRCDPISGHDNLYWYRRVMGKEIKFLLHFVKESKQDESGMPNNRFLAERTGGTYSTLKVQPAELEDSGVYFCASSQDWDNGYTFGSGTRLTVV.